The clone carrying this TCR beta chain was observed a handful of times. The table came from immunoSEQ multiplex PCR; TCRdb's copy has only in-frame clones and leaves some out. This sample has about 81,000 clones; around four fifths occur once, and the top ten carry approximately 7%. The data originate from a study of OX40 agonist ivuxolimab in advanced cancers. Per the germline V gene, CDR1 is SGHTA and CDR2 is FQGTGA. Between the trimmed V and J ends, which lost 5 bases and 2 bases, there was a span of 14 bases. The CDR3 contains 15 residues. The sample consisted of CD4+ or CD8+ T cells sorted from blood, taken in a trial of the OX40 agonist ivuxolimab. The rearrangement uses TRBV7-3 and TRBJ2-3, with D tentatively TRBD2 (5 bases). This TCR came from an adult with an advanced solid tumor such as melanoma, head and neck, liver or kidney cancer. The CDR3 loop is CASSPSGINTDTQYF. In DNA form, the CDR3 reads TGTGCCAGCAGCCCCTCCGGGATTAACACAGATACGCAGTATTTT.